This TCR beta chain originates from a study of persistence of HIV-infected CD4 T cells (dated by TCRdb to 2019 to 2021). Concerning the study at large: The median time the participants had spent on suppressive ART was approximately eight years. Peripheral blood samples of up to roughly 180 mL were taken at multiple time points, with the exception of two participants who underwent leukapheresis at a single time point. The study isolated CMV- and HIV-1 Gag-responding CD4+ T cells from ART-treated individuals to examine antigen-driven clonal expansion of HIV-1-infected cells. The clonality of all cells in each sorted population was measured by TCRbeta sequencing, and the clonality of infected cells was measured by proviral sequencing. Cross-participant TCR cluster analysis included roughly eight participants for CMV and about seven participants for Gag. What the authors observed across the whole study: Bulk TCR analyses could not be limited to the rare CMV-responding cells that actually contained HIV-1 proviruses. TCRbeta richness in CMV- and Gag-responding cells was significantly lower than in anti-CD3/anti-CD28-responding cells; CMV-responding cells had higher oligoclonality than CD3/CD28-stimulated and Gag-responding cells. Antigen-responding cells were enriched for expanded CDR3beta sequences that were degenerate, which suggests that CD4+ responses to CMV and Gag underwent convergent selection. Within the same sorted populations, TCR oligoclonality correlated with proviral oligoclonality. The study involved few individuals and tested only a limited range of antigens.

What this sample's treatment or condition label stands for: suppressive antiretroviral therapy. A pool of overlapping 15-mer peptides from HIV-1 Gag, at around 1.1 ug per peptide per mL, was used to stimulate the cells. Responding CD4+ T cells were sorted on the basis of upregulation of both CD40 ligand and CD69. Participants were HIV-1-infected adults who started suppressive ART during chronic infection. Plasma HIV-1 RNA had been undetectable (below 50 copies/mL) in participants for at least 4 years. To be included, a participant needed positive CMV serology and a CD4+ T cell count above 400 cells/uL. Before stimulation, PBMCs were isolated using density centrifugation and then depleted of CD8+ T cells. For around 18 hours, the CD8-depleted PBMCs were stimulated with anti-CD28/CD49d costimulation, a CD40-blocking antibody, and enfuvirtide to prevent new infections. Cells were sorted on a Beckman Coulter MoFlo Legacy or XDP sorter, with propidium iodide excluding dead cells. For samples with more than one million cells, genomic DNA was extracted with the QIAamp DNA Mini Kit, and for all other samples the Quick-DNA Microprep Kit was used.

The immunoSEQ hsTCRB assay version 4 in survey mode was used to sequence TCRbeta repertoires from genomic DNA. Genomic DNA was diluted to around 10 ng/uL, using up to roughly 1 ug per sample for TCRbeta sequencing. The study's processing was this. ImmunoSeq Analyzer 3.0 was used for analysis of TCRbeta data, and diversity was computed on productive nucleotide rearrangements. Using the Immunarch R package, lower-bound TCR diversity was estimated with the improved Chao index and clonality was estimated with the Gini coefficient. Different nucleotide rearrangements encoding the same CDR3beta amino acid sequence were treated as distinct clonotypes. TCRbeta sequences significantly enriched in antigen-responding cells relative to anti-CD3/anti-CD28-activated cells were identified by differential abundance analysis. GLIPH2 grouped TCRs by predicted peptide-MHC specificity, both within each participant and across combined participant data sets. As stored in TCRdb, this immuneACCESS dataset retains in-frame rearrangements with V and J assigned. A fraction of the clones does not appear; measured against another copy, unresolved V genes explain less than half of the discrepancy, and the remainder lacks a known reason. V, J and clone size are those of that table, while D and trimming were read from the DNA. In this sample the table shows around 26,000 clones, 74% of which occur a single time. The top ten hold around 1.9% of the sample.

To note about this clone: Its cognate antigen has yet to be identified. The sample holds no much larger clone one base away, and base qualities are not on file.

The sequence was collected from an adult man with HIV who was CMV-seropositive. The input for sequencing was CD4+ T cells sorted from PBMCs after roughly 18-hour stimulation, taken from a patient who received antiretroviral therapy. The meaning of the sample's cell subset or site label: CD40L+CD69+ CD4 T cells responding to HIV-1 Gag peptides.

The nucleotide sequence is TGTGCCAGCAGCTCCCAGGCAGGGGTGACTGAAGCTTTCTTT. It specifies CASSSQAGVTEAFF. The chain is encoded by TRBV7-3 joined to TRBJ1-1, and perhaps TRBD1 as D gene, on 6 matching bases. V is clipped by 4 bases and J by 5 bases, and the sequence between their germline boundaries is 14 bases long. The CDR3 runs 14 residues from the cysteine to the phenylalanine. The read is trimmed to its CDR3 DNA, 42 bases read in frame from base 1. Looking up the germline V gene yields CDR1 SGHTA and CDR2 FQGTGA.